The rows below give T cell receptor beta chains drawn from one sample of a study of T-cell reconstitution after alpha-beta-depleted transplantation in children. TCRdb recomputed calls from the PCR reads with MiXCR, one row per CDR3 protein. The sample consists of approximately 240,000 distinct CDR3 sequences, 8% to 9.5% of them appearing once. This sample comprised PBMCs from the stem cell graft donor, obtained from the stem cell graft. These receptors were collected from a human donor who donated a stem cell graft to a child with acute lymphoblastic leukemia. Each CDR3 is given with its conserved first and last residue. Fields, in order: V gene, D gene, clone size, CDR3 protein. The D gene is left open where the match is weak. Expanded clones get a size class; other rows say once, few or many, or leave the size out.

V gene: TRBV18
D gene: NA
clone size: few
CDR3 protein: CASSPLTNQETQYF

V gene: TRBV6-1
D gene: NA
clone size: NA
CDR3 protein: CASSTGQSYEQYF

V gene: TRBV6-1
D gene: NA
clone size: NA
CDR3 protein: CASSEPGGVGSPLHF

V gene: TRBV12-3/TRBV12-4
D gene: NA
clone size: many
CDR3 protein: CASKGQEGWAGEQYF

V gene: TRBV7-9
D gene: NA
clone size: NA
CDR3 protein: CASSSPRRDEEEKLFF

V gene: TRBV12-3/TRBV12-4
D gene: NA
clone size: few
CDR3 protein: CASSLVQDRYEQYF

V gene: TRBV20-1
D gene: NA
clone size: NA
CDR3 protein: CSARLTSYNEQFF

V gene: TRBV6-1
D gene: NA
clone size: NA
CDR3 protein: CASSAAPRGRDGYTF

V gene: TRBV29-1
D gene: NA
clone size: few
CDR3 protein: CSVEVQAPYEQYF

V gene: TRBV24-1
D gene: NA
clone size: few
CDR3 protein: CATSDWGPRLKETQYF

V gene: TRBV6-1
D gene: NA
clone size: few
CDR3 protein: CASSGIGTSNQPQHF

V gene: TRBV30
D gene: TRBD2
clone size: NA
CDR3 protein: CAWSVPYGGGRDEQFF

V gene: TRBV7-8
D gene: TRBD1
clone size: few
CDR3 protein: CASSLRQGMGFSTEAFF

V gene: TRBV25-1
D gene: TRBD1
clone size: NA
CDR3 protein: CASSELDRELSGDTQYF

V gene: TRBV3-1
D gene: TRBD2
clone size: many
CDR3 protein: CASSPQASGADSQYF

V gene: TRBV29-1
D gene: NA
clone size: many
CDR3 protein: CSVARGGNQPQHF

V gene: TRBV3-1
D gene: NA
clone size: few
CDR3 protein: CASSQGGFRAYGYTF

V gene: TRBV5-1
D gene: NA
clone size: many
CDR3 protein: CASSTGIGGSLTYEQYF

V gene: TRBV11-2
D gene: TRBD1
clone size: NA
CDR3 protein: CASTLSGTANTGELFF

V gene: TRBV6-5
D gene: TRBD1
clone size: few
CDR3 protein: CASSYATGGGFIEQYF

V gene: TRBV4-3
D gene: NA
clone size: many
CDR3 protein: CASSQTSNTEAFF

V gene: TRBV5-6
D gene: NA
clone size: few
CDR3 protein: CASSFALMNTEAFF

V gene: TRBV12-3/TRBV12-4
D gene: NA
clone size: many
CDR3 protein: CASSFGGNTEAFF

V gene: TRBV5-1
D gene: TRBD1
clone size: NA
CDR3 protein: CASSLEGGTDYGYTF

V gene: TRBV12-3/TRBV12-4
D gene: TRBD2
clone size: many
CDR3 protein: CASSPRTSGAPGTQYF

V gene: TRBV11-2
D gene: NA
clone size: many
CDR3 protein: CASSLAGGETDTQYF

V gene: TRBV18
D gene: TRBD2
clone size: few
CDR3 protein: CASSLAGGENEQFF

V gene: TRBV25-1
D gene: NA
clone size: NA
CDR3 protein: CASRKDGTYEQYF

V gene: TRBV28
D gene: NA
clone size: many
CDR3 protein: CASSLSTPTDGQPQHF

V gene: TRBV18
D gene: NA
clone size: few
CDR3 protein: CASSQQGRAFF

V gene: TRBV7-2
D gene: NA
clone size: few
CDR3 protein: CASSLALDPAQYF

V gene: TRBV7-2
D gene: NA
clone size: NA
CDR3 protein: CASSLPGSIYEQYF

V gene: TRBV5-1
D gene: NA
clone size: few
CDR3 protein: CASSLGGTNYEQYF

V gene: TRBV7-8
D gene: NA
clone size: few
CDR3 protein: CASSQLWEANEKLFF

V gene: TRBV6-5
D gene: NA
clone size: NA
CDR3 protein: CASSYGGGPYNEQFF

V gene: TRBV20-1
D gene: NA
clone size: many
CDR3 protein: CSAYQGQGYNQPQHF

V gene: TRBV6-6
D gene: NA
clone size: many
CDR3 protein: CASGLTLETQYF

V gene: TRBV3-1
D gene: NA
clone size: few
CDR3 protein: CASSQDVQAIYEQYF

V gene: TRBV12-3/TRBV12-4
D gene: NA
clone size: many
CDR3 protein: CASSGAGNTEAFF

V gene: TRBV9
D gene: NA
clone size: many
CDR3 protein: CASSVGGRGASTDTQYF

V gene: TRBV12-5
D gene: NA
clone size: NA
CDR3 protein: CASGLVDPGESGPQHF